Below, 7 T cell receptor beta chains from the same sample are listed, as sequenced in a study of blood T cell repertoires in COVID-19. Only in-frame clones appear in the TCRdb table, and some are missing; sequencing was by immunoSEQ multiplex PCR. The table records about 280,000 clones, 85% of them present only once. Input material: PBMCs or T cells enriched from blood (not recorded which). These receptors came from a woman in her forties or fifties who had recovered from COVID-19.

V gene TRBV4-3 combines with J gene TRBJ2-7, with TRBD2 identical over 14 bases. This CDR3 comprises 19 residues. The V gene's germline CDR1 is LGHNA and CDR2 YSLEER. Trimming at V came to 0 bases and at J to 0 bases, leaving 7 bases not matched to a gene. The CDR3 sequence: CASSQDPPGTSGSSYEQYF. The CDR3 DNA follows: TGCGCCAGCAGCCAAGACCCACCCGGGACTAGCGGGAGCTCCTACGAGCAGTACTTC.

This clone has a single count. The CDR3 region is CASSPPGASYGYTF. DNA of the CDR3: TGTGCCAGCTCACCCCCTGGGGCCTCCTATGGCTACACCTTC. The V call is TRBV18, the J call TRBJ1-2; maybe TRBD1 (5 bases). The ends were cut back, 3 bases at V and 4 bases at J, with 12 bases in the middle. Per the germline V gene, CDR1 is KGHSH and CDR2 is LQKENI. CDR3 size: 14 residues.

The chain uses TRBV19 and TRBJ1-5; 12 nucleotides match TRBD1. The germline V gene encodes CDR1 LNHDA and CDR2 SQIVND (reference sequence). V trimming: 3 bases; J trimming: 6 bases; junction bases outside the gene matches: 6. CDR3 length equals 16 residues. The CDR3 reads CASSMTGQGAVQPQHF. The CDR3, as DNA: TGTGCCAGTAGTATGACGGGACAGGGGGCCGTTCAGCCCCAGCATTTT.

The chain recombines TRBV29-1 with TRBJ1-5; the D gene is possibly TRBD1 (5 bases). From germline, CDR1 is SQVTM and CDR2 ANQGSEA. CDR3 length: 15 amino acids. Between the trimmed V and J ends, which lost 5 bases and 2 bases, there was a span of 16 bases. CDR3 residues: CSVRVGTGGNQPQHF. The CDR3 DNA reads TGCAGCGTTAGGGTCGGGACTGGGGGCAATCAGCCCCAGCATTTT.

V gene TRBV23-1 combines with J gene TRBJ2-2, with 7 positions matching TRBD2. TRBV23-1 is placed among ORFs of uncertain function. V was pared by 0 bases and J by 4 bases, with 8 bases of the junction left unmatched. CDR3 length: 17 amino acids. The chain's CDR3 is CASSQSIRTRGTGELFF. For the CDR3, the DNA is TGCGCCAGCAGTCAATCGATTAGGACTAGAGGCACCGGGGAGCTGTTTTTT.

The chain uses TRBV7-2 and TRBJ2-7; 7 bases line up with TRBD1. V dropped 8 bases and J dropped 0; count of bases not matched to a gene: 10. This CDR3 region has 15 residues. The V gene's germline CDR1 is SGHTA and CDR2 FQGNSA. Written as DNA, the CDR3 is TGTGCCAGCTCACGTCTGGGACAGAGCTCCTACGAGCAGTACTTC. It is translated as CASSRLGQSSYEQYF. Full variable domain (missing parts from reference TRBV7-2 and TRBJ2-7): GAGVSQSPSNKVTEKGKDVELRCDPISGHTALYWYRQSLGQGLEFLIYFQGNSAPDKSGLPSDRFSAERTGGSVSTLTIQRTQQEDSAVYLCASSRLGQSSYEQYFGPGTRLTVT.

The V call is TRBV27, the J call TRBJ2-7; TRBD1 aligns across 7 bases. J was trimmed by 4 bases and V by 4 bases; bases with no gene match: 10. The length of the CDR3 is 15 residues. CDR1 is MNHEY and CDR2 is SMNVEV in the germline V gene (reference sequence). CDR3 region: CASSSPQTGKYEQYF. Written as DNA, the CDR3 is TGTGCCAGCAGTTCCCCCCAGACAGGGAAGTACGAGCAGTACTTC.